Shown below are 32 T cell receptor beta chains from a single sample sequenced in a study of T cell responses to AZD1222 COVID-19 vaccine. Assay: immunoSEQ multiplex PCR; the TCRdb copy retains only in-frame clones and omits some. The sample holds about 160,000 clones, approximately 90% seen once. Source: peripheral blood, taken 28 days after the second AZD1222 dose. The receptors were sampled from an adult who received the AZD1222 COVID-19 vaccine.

This CDR3 is CAWNPGKGLGEQFF. The CDR3 nucleotides read TGTGCCTGGAACCCGGGGAAGGGCTTAGGTGAGCAGTTCTTC. The chain carries TRBV30 and TRBJ2-1; a weak D match, TRBD2 (5 bases). Germline-derived CDR1 and CDR2 are GTSNPN and SVGIG (reference sequence). V was clipped by 4 bases and J by 9 bases, with 19 bases between them. The CDR3 has 14 amino acids.

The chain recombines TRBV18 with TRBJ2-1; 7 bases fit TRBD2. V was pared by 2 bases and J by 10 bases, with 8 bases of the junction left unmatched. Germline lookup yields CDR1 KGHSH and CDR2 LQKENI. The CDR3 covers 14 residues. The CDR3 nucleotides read TGTGCCAGCTCACCATTGGGAGGGCCCGGGGAGCAGTTCTTC. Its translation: CASSPLGGPGEQFF.

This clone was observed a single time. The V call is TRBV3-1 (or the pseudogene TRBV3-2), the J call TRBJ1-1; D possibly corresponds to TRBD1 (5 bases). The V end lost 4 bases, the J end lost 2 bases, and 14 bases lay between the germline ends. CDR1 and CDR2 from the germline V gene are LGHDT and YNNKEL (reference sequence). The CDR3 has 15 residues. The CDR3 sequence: CASSPYTRGNTEAFF. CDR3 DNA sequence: TGTGCCAGCAGCCCCTATACTAGGGGCAACACTGAAGCTTTCTTT.

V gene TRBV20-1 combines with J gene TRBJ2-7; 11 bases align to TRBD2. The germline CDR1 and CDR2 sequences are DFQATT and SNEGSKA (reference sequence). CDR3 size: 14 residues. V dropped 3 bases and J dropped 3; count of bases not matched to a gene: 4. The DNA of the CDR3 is TGCAGTGCTAGTGCCGGGACTAGCGGCTACGAGCAGTACTTC. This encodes CSASAGTSGYEQYF.

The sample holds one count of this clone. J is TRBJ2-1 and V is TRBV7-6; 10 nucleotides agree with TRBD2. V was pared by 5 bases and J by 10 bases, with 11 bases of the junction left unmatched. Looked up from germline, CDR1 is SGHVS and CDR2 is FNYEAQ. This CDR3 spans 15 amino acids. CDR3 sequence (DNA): TGTGCCAGCAGCCTTAGCGGGAGGTCGGAAGGGGAGCAGTTCTTC. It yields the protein CASSLSGRSEGEQFF.

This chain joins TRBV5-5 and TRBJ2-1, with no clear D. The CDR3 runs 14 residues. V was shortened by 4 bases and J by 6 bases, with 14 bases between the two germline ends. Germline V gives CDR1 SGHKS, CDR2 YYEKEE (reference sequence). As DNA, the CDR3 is TGTGCCAGCAGCCCCTTGAACAGATTCAATGAGCAGTTCTTC. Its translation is CASSPLNRFNEQFF.

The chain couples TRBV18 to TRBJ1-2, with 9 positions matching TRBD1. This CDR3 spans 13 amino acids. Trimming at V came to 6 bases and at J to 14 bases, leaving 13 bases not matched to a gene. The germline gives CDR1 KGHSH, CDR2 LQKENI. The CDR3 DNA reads TGTGCCAGCTCCCCTCGGGGGGACAGGGATTGGACCTTC. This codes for CASSPRGDRDWTF. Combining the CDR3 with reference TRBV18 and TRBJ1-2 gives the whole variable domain NAGVMQNPRHLVRRRGQEARLRCSPMKGHSHVYWYRQLPEEGLKFMVYLQKENIIDESGMPKERFSAEFPKEGPSILRIQQVVRGDSAAYFCASSPRGDRDWTFGSGTRLTVV.

The CDR3 loop reads CASSLSLVGEQFF. CDR3 coding DNA: TGTGCCAGCAGTTTAAGTCTTGTTGGAGAGCAGTTCTTC. V usage is TRBV27 and J usage is TRBJ2-1; D ambiguous. The CDR3 is 13 residues long. Trimming pared 2 bases from V and 10 bases from J, leaving 12 bases between. Germline V gives CDR1 MNHEY, CDR2 SMNVEV (reference sequence).

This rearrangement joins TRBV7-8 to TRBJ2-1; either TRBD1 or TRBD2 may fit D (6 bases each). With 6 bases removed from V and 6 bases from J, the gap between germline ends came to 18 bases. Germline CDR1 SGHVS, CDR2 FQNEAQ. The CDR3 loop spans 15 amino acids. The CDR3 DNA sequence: TGTGCCAGCAGAGAGATAGGGGGGCCCTTCAATGAGCAGTTCTTC. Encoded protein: CASREIGGPFNEQFF.

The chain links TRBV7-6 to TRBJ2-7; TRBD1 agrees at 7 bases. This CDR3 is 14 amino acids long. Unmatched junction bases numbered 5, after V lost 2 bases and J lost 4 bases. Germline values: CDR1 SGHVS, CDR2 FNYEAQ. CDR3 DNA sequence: TGTGCCAGCAGCTTATGGGACAGAGATTACGAGCAGTACTTC. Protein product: CASSLWDRDYEQYF.

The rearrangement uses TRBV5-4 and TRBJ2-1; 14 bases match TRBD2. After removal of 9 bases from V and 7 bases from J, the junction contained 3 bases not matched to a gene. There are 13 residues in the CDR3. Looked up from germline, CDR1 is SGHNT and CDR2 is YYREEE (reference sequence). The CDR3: CATGLAGANEQFF. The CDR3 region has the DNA TGTGCCACGGGACTAGCGGGAGCAAATGAGCAGTTCTTC. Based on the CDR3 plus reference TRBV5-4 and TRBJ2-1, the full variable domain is ETGVTQSPTHLIKTRGQQVTLRCSSQSGHNTVSWYQQALGQGPQFIFQYYREEENGRGNFPPRFSGLQFPNYSSELNVNALELDDSALYLCATGLAGANEQFFGPGTRLTVL.

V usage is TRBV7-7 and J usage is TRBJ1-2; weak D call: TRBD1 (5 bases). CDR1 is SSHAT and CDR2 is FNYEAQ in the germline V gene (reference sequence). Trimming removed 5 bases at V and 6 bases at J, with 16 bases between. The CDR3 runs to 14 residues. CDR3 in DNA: TGTGCCAGCAGCCCGCCCGACAGTACCGATGGCTACACCTTC. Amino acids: CASSPPDSTDGYTF.

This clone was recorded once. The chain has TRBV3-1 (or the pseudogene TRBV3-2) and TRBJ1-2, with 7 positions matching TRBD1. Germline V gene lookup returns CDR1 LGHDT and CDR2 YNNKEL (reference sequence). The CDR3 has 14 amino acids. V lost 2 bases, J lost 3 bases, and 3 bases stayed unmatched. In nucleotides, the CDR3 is TGTGCCAGCAGCCAAAGCAGGGGGGACTATGGCTACACCTTC. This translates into CASSQSRGDYGYTF.

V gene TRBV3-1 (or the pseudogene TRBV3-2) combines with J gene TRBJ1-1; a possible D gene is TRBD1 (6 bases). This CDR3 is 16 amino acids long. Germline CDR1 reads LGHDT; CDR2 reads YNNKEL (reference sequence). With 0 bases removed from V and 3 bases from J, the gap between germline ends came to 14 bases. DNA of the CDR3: TGTGCCAGCAGCCAAGATTACGGGGGGCCGTACACTGAAGCTTTCTTT. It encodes CASSQDYGGPYTEAFF.

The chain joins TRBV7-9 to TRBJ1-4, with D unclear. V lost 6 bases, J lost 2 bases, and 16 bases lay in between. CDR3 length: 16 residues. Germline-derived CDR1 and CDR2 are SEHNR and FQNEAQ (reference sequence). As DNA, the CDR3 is TGTGCCAGCAGTCTCGGGTCACAAGCGACTAATGAAAAACTGTTTTTT. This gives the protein CASSLGSQATNEKLFF.

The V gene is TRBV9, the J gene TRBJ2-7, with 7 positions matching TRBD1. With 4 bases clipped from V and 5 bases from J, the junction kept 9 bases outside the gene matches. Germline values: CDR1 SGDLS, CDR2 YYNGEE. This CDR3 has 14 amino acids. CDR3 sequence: CASSPFTGANEQYF. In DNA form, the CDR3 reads TGTGCCAGCAGCCCTTTCACAGGGGCTAACGAGCAGTACTTC.

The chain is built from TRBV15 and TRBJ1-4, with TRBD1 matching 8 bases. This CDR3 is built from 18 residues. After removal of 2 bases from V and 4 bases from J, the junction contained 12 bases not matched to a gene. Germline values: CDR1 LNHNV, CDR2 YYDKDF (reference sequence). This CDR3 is CATSRIPRGRAGNEKLFF. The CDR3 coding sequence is TGTGCCACCAGCAGAATTCCCAGGGGGCGAGCGGGTAATGAAAAACTGTTTTTT.

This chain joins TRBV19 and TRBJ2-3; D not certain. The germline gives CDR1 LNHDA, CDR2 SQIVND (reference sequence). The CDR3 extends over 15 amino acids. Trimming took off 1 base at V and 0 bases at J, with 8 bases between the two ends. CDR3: CASSIAGRSTDTQYF. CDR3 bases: TGTGCCAGTAGTATAGCCGGGCGAAGCACAGATACGCAGTATTTT.

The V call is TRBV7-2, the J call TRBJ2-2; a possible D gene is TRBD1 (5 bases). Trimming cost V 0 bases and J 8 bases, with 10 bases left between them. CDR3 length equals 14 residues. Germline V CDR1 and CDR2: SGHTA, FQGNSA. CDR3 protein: CASSLAQARGELFF. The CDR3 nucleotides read TGTGCCAGCAGCTTAGCACAGGCTCGGGGGGAGCTGTTTTTT.

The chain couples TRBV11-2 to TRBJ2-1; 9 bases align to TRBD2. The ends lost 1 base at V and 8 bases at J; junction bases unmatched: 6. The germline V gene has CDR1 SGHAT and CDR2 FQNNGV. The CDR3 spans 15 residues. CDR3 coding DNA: TGTGCCAGCAGCTTAGGCGCGGGAGGGCCCTATGAGCAGTTCTTC. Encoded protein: CASSLGAGGPYEQFF.

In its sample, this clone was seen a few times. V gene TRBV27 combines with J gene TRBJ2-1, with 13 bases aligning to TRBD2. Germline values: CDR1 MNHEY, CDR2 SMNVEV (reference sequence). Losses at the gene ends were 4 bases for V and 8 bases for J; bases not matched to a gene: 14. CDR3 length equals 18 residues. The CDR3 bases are TGTGCCAGCAGTTCAACACACCTGGGACTAGCGGGAATGTATGAGCAGTTCTTC. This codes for CASSSTHLGLAGMYEQFF.

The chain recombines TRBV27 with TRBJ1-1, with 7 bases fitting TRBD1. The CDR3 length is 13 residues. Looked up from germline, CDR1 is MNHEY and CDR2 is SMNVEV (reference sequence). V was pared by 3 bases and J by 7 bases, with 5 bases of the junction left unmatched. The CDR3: CASSFQGVGEAFF. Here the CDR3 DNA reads TGTGCCAGCAGTTTCCAGGGGGTGGGTGAAGCTTTCTTT.

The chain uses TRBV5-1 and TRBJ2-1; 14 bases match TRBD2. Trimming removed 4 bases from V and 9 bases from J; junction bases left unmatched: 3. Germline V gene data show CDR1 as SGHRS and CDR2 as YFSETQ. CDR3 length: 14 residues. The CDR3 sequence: CASSPGLAGVEQFF. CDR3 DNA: TGCGCCAGCAGCCCGGGACTAGCGGGAGTTGAGCAGTTCTTC.

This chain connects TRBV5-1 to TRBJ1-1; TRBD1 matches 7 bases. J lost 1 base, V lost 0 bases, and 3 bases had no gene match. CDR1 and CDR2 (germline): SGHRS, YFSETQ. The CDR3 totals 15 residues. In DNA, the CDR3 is TGCGCCAGCAGCTTGGAAGGGACAGCGAACACTGAAGCTTTCTTT. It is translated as CASSLEGTANTEAFF.

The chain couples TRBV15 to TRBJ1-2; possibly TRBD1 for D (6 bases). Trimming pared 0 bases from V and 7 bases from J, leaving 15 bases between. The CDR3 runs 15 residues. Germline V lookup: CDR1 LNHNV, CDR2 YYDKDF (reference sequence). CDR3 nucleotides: TGTGCCACCAGCAGAGATAGGGACATAATCGCTGGCTACACCTTC. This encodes CATSRDRDIIAGYTF.

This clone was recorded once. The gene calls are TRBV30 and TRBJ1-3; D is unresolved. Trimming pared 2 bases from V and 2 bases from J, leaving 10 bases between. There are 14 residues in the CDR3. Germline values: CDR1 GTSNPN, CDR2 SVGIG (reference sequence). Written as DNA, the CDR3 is TGTGCCTGGAGTCCCCCTTCACCTGGAAACACCATATATTTT. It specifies CAWSPPSPGNTIYF.

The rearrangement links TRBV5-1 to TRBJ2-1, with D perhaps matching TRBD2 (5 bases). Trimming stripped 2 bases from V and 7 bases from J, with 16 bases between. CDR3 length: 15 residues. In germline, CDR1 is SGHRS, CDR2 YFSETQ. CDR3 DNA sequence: TGCGCCAGCAGCTTTTGGGTTGCGAGGGCGAATGAGCAGTTCTTC. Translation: CASSFWVARANEQFF. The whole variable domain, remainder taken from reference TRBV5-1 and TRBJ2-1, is KAGVTQTPRYLIKTRGQQVTLSCSPISGHRSVSWYQQTPGQGLQFLFEYFSETQRNKGNFPGRFSGRQFSNSRSEMNVSTLELGDSALYLCASSFWVARANEQFFGPGTRLTVL.

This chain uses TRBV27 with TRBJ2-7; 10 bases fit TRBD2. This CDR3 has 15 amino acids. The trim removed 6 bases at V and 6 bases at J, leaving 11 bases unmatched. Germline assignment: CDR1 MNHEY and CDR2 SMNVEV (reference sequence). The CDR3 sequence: CASSEAGGYVREQYF. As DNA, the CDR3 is TGTGCCAGCAGCGAAGCGGGAGGGTACGTACGCGAGCAGTACTTC.

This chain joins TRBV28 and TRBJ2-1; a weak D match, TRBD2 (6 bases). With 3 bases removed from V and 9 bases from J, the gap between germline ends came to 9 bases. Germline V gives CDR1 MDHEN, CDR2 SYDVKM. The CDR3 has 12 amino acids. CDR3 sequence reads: CASSFAGTEQFF. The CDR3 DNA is TGTGCCAGCAGTTTCGCGGGAACTGAGCAGTTCTTC. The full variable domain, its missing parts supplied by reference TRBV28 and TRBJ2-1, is DVKVTQSSRYLVKRTGEKVFLECVQDMDHENMFWYRQDPGLGLRLIYFSYDVKMKEKGDIPEGYSVSREKKERFSLILESASTNQTSMYLCASSFAGTEQFFGPGTRLTVL.

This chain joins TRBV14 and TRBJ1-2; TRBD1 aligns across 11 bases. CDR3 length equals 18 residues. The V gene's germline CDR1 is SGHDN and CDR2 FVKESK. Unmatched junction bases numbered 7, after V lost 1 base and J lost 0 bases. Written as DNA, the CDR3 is TGTGCCAGCAGCCAAGCGAGTCCGGGACAGGGGGCTAACTATGGCTACACCTTC. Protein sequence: CASSQASPGQGANYGYTF.

The CDR3 DNA follows: TGCGCCAGCAGCTTGGCTGGGGAGAACACCATATATTTT. Its protein product is CASSLAGENTIYF. The chain carries TRBV5-1 and TRBJ1-3; D is unclear. The CDR3 contains 13 residues. V lost 0 bases to trimming and J lost 7 bases, with 8 bases between them. The germline gives CDR1 SGHRS, CDR2 YFSETQ.

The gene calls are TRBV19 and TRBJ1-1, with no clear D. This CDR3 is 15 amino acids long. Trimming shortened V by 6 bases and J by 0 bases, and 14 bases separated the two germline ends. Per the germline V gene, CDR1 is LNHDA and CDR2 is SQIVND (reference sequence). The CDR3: CASRTGSGVNTEAFF. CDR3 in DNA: TGTGCCAGTAGAACCGGTTCAGGTGTGAACACTGAAGCTTTCTTT.